The next 11 T cell receptor beta chains were all read from a single sample in a study of T cell responses to AZD1222 COVID-19 vaccine. Some clones are missing from TCRdb's copy, which holds only in-frame ones; the method was immunoSEQ multiplex PCR. Here the sample spans over 130,000 clones, over 75% being singletons. This specimen consisted of peripheral blood, obtained on day 0 of AZD1222 vaccination. Receptors were obtained from an adult in good health.

The chain couples TRBV4-1 to TRBJ2-3, with D hard to call. The CDR3 covers 17 residues. Trimming left V 0 bases short and J 0 bases short, with 13 bases between. CDR1 is MGHRA, CDR2 YSYEKL, per germline. In DNA, the CDR3 is TGCGCCAGCAGCCAAGATCCGCGGAGTGCTAGCACAGATACGCAGTATTTT. Amino acids: CASSQDPRSASTDTQYF.

This chain links TRBV28 with TRBJ1-2; TRBD1 is a possible D gene (6 bases). This CDR3 is 16 amino acids long. Trimming took 5 bases from V and 4 from J, leaving 20 bases between them. The germline V gene has CDR1 MDHEN and CDR2 SYDVKM. The CDR3 spells CASSAPTRGGIYGYTF. The CDR3 DNA is TGTGCCAGCAGTGCCCCTACCAGGGGAGGTATCTATGGCTACACCTTC.

This chain uses TRBV4-2 with TRBJ2-2, with D perhaps matching TRBD2 (5 bases). This CDR3 comprises 14 residues. The V gene's germline CDR1 is LGHNA and CDR2 YNFKEQ. V lost 1 base and J 3 bases, leaving 6 bases between the germline ends. The CDR3 region has the DNA TGTGCCAGCAGCCAAGGAGGGTACACCGGGGAGCTGTTTTTT. It encodes CASSQGGYTGELFF.

The gene calls are TRBV6-2 or TRBV6-3 and TRBJ2-3; 9 nucleotides align to TRBD2. Germline CDR1 and CDR2: MNHEY and SVGEGT. V dropped 4 bases and J dropped 5; count of bases not matched to a gene: 4. The CDR3 is 14 residues long. CDR3 nucleotide sequence: TGTGCCAGCAGTTGGACGACTAGCGGAGATACGCAGTATTTT. Translated, it gives CASSWTTSGDTQYF.

V is TRBV6-1 and J is TRBJ2-7; D is perhaps TRBD2 (5 bases). The germline V and J ends were trimmed by 1 base and 0 bases, with 16 bases remaining between them. CDR3 length: 17 amino acids. Looked up from germline, CDR1 is MNHNS and CDR2 is SASEGT. CDR3: CASSEVGLRRSSYEQYF. Here the CDR3 DNA reads TGTGCCAGCAGTGAAGTAGGACTCCGCCGAAGCTCCTACGAGCAGTACTTC.

CDR3 sequence reads: CASSRRTGSEEAFF. In DNA form, the CDR3 reads TGCGCCAGCAGCCGCCGGACAGGGTCGGAGGAAGCTTTCTTT. The rearrangement joins TRBV4-1 to TRBJ1-1; 8 positions agree with TRBD1. Losses at the gene ends were 4 bases for V and 8 bases for J; bases not matched to a gene: 9. CDR1 is MGHRA and CDR2 is YSYEKL in the germline V gene. This CDR3 spans 14 amino acids.

The chain recombines TRBV9 with TRBJ1-2; TRBD1 aligns across 7 bases. Germline V gene sequence: CDR1 SGDLS, CDR2 YYNGEE. The junction had 15 bases not matched to a gene; V was cut back by 3 bases and J by 4 bases. This CDR3 is 17 amino acids long. CDR3 in amino acids: CASSGGKGQGVFYGYTF. In nucleotides, the CDR3 is TGTGCCAGCAGCGGCGGGAAGGGGCAGGGGGTATTCTATGGCTACACCTTC.

This chain links TRBV6-4 with TRBJ1-2; a possible D gene is TRBD1 (5 bases). Germline V CDR1 and CDR2: MRHNA, SNTAGT. V lost 0 bases to trimming and J lost 6 bases, with 11 bases between them. This CDR3 is built from 14 residues. In DNA, the CDR3 is TGTGCCAGCAGTGACTCGATACGGGGGGATGGCTACACCTTC. Translating gives CASSDSIRGDGYTF.

This chain connects TRBV6-6 to TRBJ1-3; TRBD1 matches 9 bases. V was pared by 6 bases and J by 0 bases, with 18 bases of the junction left unmatched. The CDR3 length is 20 residues. CDR1 is MNHNY, CDR2 SVGAGI, per germline (reference sequence). The DNA for the CDR3 is TGTGCCAGCAGCCCGAACGGACAGGGGACTACAGCGAGCTCTGGAAACACCATATATTTT. Amino acids: CASSPNGQGTTASSGNTIYF.

J is TRBJ1-1 and V is TRBV7-9; 9 nucleotides align to TRBD1. The V gene's germline CDR1 is SEHNR and CDR2 FQNEAQ (reference sequence). After removal of 5 bases from V and 0 bases from J, the junction contained 4 bases not matched to a gene. This CDR3 is 15 amino acids long. CDR3 DNA sequence: TGTGCCAGCAGCGAGCGGACAGGGGTGAACACTGAAGCTTTCTTT. Residues: CASSERTGVNTEAFF. The variable domain in full, completed from reference TRBV7-9 and TRBJ1-1, reads DTGVSQNPRHKITKRGQNVTFRCDPISEHNRLYWYRQTLGQGPEFLTYFQNEAQLEKSRLLSDRFSAERPKGSFSTLEIQRTEQGDSAMYLCASSERTGVNTEAFFGQGTRLTVV.

The CDR3 nucleotides read TGTGCCAGTAGTATGGCTCAGAAAGAGACCCAGTACTTC. Protein sequence: CASSMAQKETQYF. This rearrangement joins TRBV19 to TRBJ2-5; D unclear. V gave up 3 bases and J gave up 3 bases, with 8 bases separating them. CDR1 LNHDA and CDR2 SQIVND come from the germline V gene (reference sequence). This CDR3 has 13 residues.